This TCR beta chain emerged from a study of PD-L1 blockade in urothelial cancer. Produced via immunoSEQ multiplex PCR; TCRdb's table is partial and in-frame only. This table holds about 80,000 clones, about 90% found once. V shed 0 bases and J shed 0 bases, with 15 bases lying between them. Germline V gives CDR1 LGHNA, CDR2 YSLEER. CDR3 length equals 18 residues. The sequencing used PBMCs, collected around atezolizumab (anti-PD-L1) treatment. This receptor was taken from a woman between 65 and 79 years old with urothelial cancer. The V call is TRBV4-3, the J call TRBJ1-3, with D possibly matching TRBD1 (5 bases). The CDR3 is CASSQDFLGPISGNTIYF. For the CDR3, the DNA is TGCGCCAGCAGCCAAGATTTCCTGGGGCCCATCTCTGGAAACACCATATATTTT.